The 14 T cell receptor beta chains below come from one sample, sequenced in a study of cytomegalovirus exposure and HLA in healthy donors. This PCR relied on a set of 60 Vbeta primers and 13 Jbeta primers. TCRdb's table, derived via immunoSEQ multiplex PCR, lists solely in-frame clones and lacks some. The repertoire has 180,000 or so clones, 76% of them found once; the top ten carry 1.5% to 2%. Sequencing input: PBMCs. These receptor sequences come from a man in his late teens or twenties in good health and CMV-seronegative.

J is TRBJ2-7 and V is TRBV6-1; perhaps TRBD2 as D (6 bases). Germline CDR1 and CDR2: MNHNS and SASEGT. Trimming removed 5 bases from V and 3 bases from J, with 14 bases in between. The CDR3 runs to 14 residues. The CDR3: CASSRDFSHYEQYF. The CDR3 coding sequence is TGTGCCAGCAGTAGGGACTTCTCACACTACGAGCAGTACTTC.

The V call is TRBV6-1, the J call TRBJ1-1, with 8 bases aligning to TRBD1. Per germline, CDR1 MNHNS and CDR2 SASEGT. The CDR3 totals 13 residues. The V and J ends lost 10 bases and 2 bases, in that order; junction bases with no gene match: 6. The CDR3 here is CANSTGDNTEAFF. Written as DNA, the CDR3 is TGTGCCAACTCGACAGGGGATAACACTGAAGCTTTCTTT.

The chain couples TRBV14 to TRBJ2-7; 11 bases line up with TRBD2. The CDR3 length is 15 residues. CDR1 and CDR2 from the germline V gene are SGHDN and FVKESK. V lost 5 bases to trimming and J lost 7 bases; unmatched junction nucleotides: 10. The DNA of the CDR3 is TGTGCCAGCAGCTTAAGACTAGCGGGAACGGGGGAGCAGTACTTC. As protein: CASSLRLAGTGEQYF.

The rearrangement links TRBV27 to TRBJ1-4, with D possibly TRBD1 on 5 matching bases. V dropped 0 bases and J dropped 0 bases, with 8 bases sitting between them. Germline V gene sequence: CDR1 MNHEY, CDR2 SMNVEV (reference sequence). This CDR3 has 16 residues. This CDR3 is CASSLSRDPTNEKLFF. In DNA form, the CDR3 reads TGTGCCAGCAGTTTATCGCGGGACCCAACTAATGAAAAACTGTTTTTT.

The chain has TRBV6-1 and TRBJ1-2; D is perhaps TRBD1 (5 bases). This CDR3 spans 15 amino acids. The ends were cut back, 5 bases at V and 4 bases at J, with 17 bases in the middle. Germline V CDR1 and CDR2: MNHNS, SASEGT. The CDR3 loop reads CASSQNIQAIYGYTF. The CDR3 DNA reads TGTGCCAGCAGTCAAAATATACAGGCGATCTATGGCTACACCTTC.

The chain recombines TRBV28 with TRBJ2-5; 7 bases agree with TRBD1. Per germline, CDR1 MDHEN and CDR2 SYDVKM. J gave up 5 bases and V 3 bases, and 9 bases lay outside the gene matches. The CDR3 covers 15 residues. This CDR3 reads CASSLVRGSWETQYF. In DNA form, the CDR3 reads TGTGCCAGCAGTTTGGTCAGGGGGTCTTGGGAGACCCAGTACTTC.

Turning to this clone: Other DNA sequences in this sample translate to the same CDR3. The CDR3 protein is CASRGGEQYF. CDR3 DNA: TGTGCCAGCAGGGGGGGGGAGCAGTACTTC. V usage is TRBV2 and J usage is TRBJ2-7, with 7 bases identical to TRBD2. Trimming removed 6 bases from V and 7 bases from J; junction bases left unmatched: 0. The V gene's germline CDR1 is SNHLY and CDR2 FYNNEI. This CDR3 has 10 residues.

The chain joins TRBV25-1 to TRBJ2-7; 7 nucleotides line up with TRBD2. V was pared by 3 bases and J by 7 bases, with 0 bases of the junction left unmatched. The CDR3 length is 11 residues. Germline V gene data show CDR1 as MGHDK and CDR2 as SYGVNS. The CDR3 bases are TGTGCCAGCAGTGAGGGAGGGGAGCAGTACTTC. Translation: CASSEGGEQYF.

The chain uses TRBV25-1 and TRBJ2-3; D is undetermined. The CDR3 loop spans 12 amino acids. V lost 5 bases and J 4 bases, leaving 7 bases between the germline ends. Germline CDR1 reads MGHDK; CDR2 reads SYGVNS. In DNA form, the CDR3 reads TGTGCCAGCAGTTCAGTCTCAGATACGCAGTATTTT. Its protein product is CASSSVSDTQYF.

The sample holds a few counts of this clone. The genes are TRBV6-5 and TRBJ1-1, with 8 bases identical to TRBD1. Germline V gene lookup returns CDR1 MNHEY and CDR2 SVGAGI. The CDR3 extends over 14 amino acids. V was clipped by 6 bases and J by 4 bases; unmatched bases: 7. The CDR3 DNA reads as TGTGCCAGCAGCCAAACAGGGGGAGTCACTGAAGCTTTCTTT. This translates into CASSQTGGVTEAFF.

The chain's CDR3 is CASSSRTGWKTDTQYF. Written as DNA, the CDR3 is TGTGCCAGCAGCTCCAGGACAGGGTGGAAGACAGATACGCAGTATTTT. The chain carries TRBV27 and TRBJ2-3, with 8 positions matching TRBD1. Germline values: CDR1 MNHEY, CDR2 SMNVEV (reference sequence). CDR3 length equals 16 residues. Trimming took 6 bases from V and 3 from J; bases not matched to a gene: 11.

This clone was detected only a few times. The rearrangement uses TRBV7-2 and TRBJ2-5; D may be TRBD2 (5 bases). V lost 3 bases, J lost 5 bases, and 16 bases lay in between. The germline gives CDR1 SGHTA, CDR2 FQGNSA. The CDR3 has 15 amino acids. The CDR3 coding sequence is TGTGCCAGCAGCTTTTGGACGGCGGGTGGCGAGACCCAGTACTTC. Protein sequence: CASSFWTAGGETQYF. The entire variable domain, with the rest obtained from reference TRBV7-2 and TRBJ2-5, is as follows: GAGVSQSPSNKVTEKGKDVELRCDPISGHTALYWYRQSLGQGLEFLIYFQGNSAPDKSGLPSDRFSAERTGGSVSTLTIQRTQQEDSAVYLCASSFWTAGGETQYFGPGTRLLVL.

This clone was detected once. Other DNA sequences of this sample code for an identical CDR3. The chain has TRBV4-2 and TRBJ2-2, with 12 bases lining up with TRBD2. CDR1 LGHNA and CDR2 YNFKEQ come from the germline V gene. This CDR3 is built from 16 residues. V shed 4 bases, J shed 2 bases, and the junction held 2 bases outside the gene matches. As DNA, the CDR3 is TGTGCCAGCAGCCCGGGACTAGCGGGCAACACCGGGGAGCTGTTTTTT. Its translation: CASSPGLAGNTGELFF.

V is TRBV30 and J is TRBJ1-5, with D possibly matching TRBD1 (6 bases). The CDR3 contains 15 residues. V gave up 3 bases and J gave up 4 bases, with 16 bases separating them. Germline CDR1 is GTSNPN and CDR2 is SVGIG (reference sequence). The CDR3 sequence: CAWSRGQTPNQPQHF. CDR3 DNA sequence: TGTGCCTGGAGCCGAGGACAGACCCCGAATCAGCCCCAGCATTTT.